The following is a TCR beta chain sequence with its context. The germline gives CDR1 SGDLS, CDR2 YYNGEE. The V gene lost 0 bases and the J gene lost 3 bases, with 12 bases spanning the gap. The CDR3 length is 15 residues. This table comes from immunoSEQ multiplex PCR, and its TCRdb copy is limited to in-frame clones, with some not included. The sample shows a few hundred thousand clones, more than 80% of them seen only once. These data are taken from a study of blood T cell repertoires in COVID-19. Study-level information: PBMCs, B-cell-depleted T cells, or T cells were the source of the cDNA or gDNA that made up the material.

This rearrangement joins TRBV9 to TRBJ1-1; D possibly corresponds to TRBD1 (6 bases). The origin of this receptor is a woman aged 18 to 35 who had recovered from COVID-19. The sequencing sample was made of PBMCs or T cells enriched from blood (not recorded which). The CDR3 is CASSVGSGHDTEAFF. The CDR3 DNA sequence: TGTGCCAGCAGCGTAGGTTCGGGACATGACACTGAAGCTTTCTTT.